Below, 21 T cell receptor beta chains from the same sample are listed, as sequenced in a study of cytomegalovirus exposure and HLA in healthy donors. 13 Jbeta primers and 60 Vbeta primers were used for the PCR. TCRdb keeps only in-frame clones here, not all; method: immunoSEQ multiplex PCR. The data show under 150,000 clones, around three fifths seen once. The sequencing sample was made of PBMCs. These receptors came from a middle-aged woman in good health and CMV-seronegative.

This clone has a handful of counts. CDR3 sequence reads: CAWSRGVDEKLFF. In DNA, the CDR3 is TGTGCCTGGAGCCGGGGGGTGGATGAAAAACTGTTTTTT. V is TRBV30 and J is TRBJ1-4; possibly TRBD1 for D (5 bases). The CDR3 has 13 residues. Trimming shortened V by 3 bases and J by 6 bases, and 11 bases separated the two germline ends. CDR1 GTSNPN and CDR2 SVGIG come from the germline V gene (reference sequence).

J is TRBJ2-1 and V is TRBV28; D remains ambiguous. Germline V gives CDR1 MDHEN, CDR2 SYDVKM. V dropped 6 bases and J dropped 8 bases, with 17 bases sitting between them. The CDR3 totals 14 residues. The DNA of the CDR3 is TGTGCCAGCAGAGCCGTATTGCTGTACGATGAGCAGTTCTTC. It translates to CASRAVLLYDEQFF.

This clone showed up just a few times. The chain employs TRBV15 and TRBJ2-6, with TRBD1 as a possible D gene (5 bases). The CDR3 has 15 amino acids. Per the germline V gene, CDR1 is LNHNV and CDR2 is YYDKDF (reference sequence). Trimming removed 5 bases at V and 0 bases at J, with 8 bases between. This chain's CDR3 is CATSGAGSGANVLTF. In DNA form, the CDR3 reads TGTGCCACCAGCGGGGCAGGCTCTGGGGCCAACGTCCTGACTTTC.

The chain couples TRBV7-8 to TRBJ1-5, with 10 bases fitting TRBD1. CDR1 and CDR2 (germline): SGHVS, FQNEAQ. J was trimmed by 6 bases and V by 3 bases; bases with no gene match: 5. The CDR3 extends over 15 amino acids. The CDR3 bases are TGTGCCAGCAGCTTGGGACAGGGGTTTCGTCAGCCCCAGCATTTT. It codes for CASSLGQGFRQPQHF.

The genes are TRBV10-3 and TRBJ2-6; D is perhaps TRBD2 (6 bases). The CDR3 covers 19 residues. Deletions cut 9 bases from V and 0 bases from J, with 24 bases between. CDR1 is ENHRY and CDR2 is SYGVKD in the germline V gene. CDR3 residues: CAIGRLDAAGTSGANVLTF. The CDR3 bases are TGTGCCATTGGGAGATTAGATGCGGCGGGGACCTCTGGGGCCAACGTCCTGACTTTC.

This clone came up a few times. The chain joins TRBV4-1 to TRBJ2-1; possibly TRBD1 for D (6 bases). V shed 1 base and J shed 6 bases, with 10 bases lying between them. Germline V gives CDR1 MGHRA, CDR2 YSYEKL. The CDR3 has 14 amino acids. CDR3 amino acids: CASSQVAGVNEQFF. The DNA of the CDR3 is TGCGCCAGCAGCCAAGTCGCAGGGGTCAATGAGCAGTTCTTC.

The chain employs TRBV29-1 and TRBJ2-2, with 9 bases matching TRBD1. CDR1 SQVTM and CDR2 ANQGSEA come from the germline V gene. V dropped 3 bases and J dropped 4; count of bases not matched to a gene: 9. The CDR3 runs to 16 residues. The CDR3 DNA sequence: TGCAGCGTTGAGTATACAGGGGGCGGTATCACCGGGGAGCTGTTTTTT. Protein: CSVEYTGGGITGELFF.

CDR3 amino acids: CASTGRGRISYEQYF. In nucleotides, the CDR3 is TGTGCCAGCACGGGGCGGGGGCGCATCTCCTACGAGCAGTACTTC. The chain is built from TRBV2 and TRBJ2-7; possibly TRBD2 for D (7 bases). CDR3 length: 15 residues. Germline V gene data show CDR1 as SNHLY and CDR2 as FYNNEI. Trimming shortened V by 7 bases and J by 0 bases, and 16 bases separated the two germline ends.

Only a few counts were recorded for this clone. CDR3 residues: CASRTGSTGELFF. CDR3 DNA sequence: TGTGCCAGCAGGACAGGATCCACCGGGGAGCTGTTTTTT. The rearrangement joins TRBV2 to TRBJ2-2, with a tentative D call TRBD1 (6 bases). CDR1 SNHLY and CDR2 FYNNEI come from the germline V gene. This CDR3 region has 13 residues. V dropped 6 bases and J dropped 4 bases, with 9 bases sitting between them.

The J gene is TRBJ1-1, the V gene TRBV27; 9 bases agree with TRBD1. The trim removed 1 base at V and 3 bases at J, leaving 9 bases unmatched. This CDR3 is built from 17 residues. CDR1 and CDR2 (germline): MNHEY, SMNVEV (reference sequence). CDR3 DNA: TGTGCCAGCAGTTTATTGCAGACAGGGGGGGGGTACACTGAAGCTTTCTTT. It specifies CASSLLQTGGGYTEAFF.

The V call is TRBV19, the J call TRBJ2-1, with a tentative D call TRBD1 (6 bases). The CDR3 is 14 amino acids. Germline V lookup: CDR1 LNHDA, CDR2 SQIVND (reference sequence). The V end was cut by 5 bases, the J end by 5 bases, with 13 bases between. The CDR3 bases are TGTGCCAGTAGTGCTGGACAGAGGAACAATGAGCAGTTCTTC. As protein: CASSAGQRNNEQFF.

The chain uses TRBV11-1 and TRBJ2-5; the D gene is possibly TRBD2 (6 bases). The V end was cut by 2 bases, the J end by 5 bases, with 24 bases between. The CDR3 consists of 18 residues. CDR1 SGHAT and CDR2 FQDESV come from the germline V gene (reference sequence). CDR3 sequence reads: CASSLRPPGSVGGETQYF. CDR3 nucleotide sequence: TGTGCCAGCAGCTTACGCCCCCCAGGTAGCGTCGGAGGGGAGACCCAGTACTTC.

V usage is TRBV27 and J usage is TRBJ2-7; D might be TRBD1 (5 bases). Trimming removed 3 bases from V and 1 base from J, with 19 bases in between. The germline CDR1 and CDR2 sequences are MNHEY and SMNVEV (reference sequence). This CDR3 has 17 residues. The DNA of the CDR3 is TGTGCCAGCAGTTTCAATTATAATACAGGACCTTCCTACGAGCAGTACTTC. Translation: CASSFNYNTGPSYEQYF.

The sample holds a few counts of this clone. V usage is TRBV11-2 and J usage is TRBJ1-5, with a tentative D call TRBD1 (6 bases). There are 14 residues in the CDR3. CDR1 is SGHAT, CDR2 FQNNGV, per germline. Trimming pared 3 bases from V and 0 bases from J, leaving 6 bases between. CDR3 nucleotide sequence: TGTGCCAGCAGCTTGACAGGTAGCAATCAGCCCCAGCATTTT. Translating it yields CASSLTGSNQPQHF.

The CDR3 protein is CASSQGQGMETQYF. The DNA of the CDR3 is TGTGCCAGCAGCCAGGGACAGGGAATGGAGACCCAGTACTTC. This chain uses TRBV7-9 with TRBJ2-5; 9 nucleotides match TRBD1. The CDR3 is 14 amino acids. Unmatched junction bases numbered 6, after V lost 5 bases and J lost 5 bases. CDR1 is SEHNR and CDR2 is FQNEAQ in the germline V gene (reference sequence).

This clone occurred once. V gene TRBV30 combines with J gene TRBJ1-2, with 7 bases identical to TRBD1. The CDR3 extends over 16 amino acids. Germline trimming cut 0 bases from V and 4 bases from J; bases unmatched to any gene: 11. Germline assignment: CDR1 GTSNPN and CDR2 SVGIG (reference sequence). CDR3 residues: CAWSVTFSRDSYGYTF. CDR3 coding DNA: TGTGCCTGGAGTGTAACCTTTAGCCGGGACAGCTATGGCTACACCTTC.

V gene TRBV5-1 combines with J gene TRBJ2-1, with D perhaps TRBD1 (6 bases). CDR1 is SGHRS and CDR2 is YFSETQ in the germline V gene. This CDR3 is built from 16 residues. The germline V and J ends were trimmed by 3 bases and 0 bases, with 13 bases remaining between them. For the CDR3, the DNA is TGCGCCAGCAGCTCAGGTAGGGGGAACTCCTACAATGAGCAGTTCTTC. This gives the protein CASSSGRGNSYNEQFF.

This chain joins TRBV14 and TRBJ1-2; a weak D match, TRBD1 (6 bases). There are 12 residues in the CDR3. The V end was cut by 4 bases, the J end by 8 bases, with 11 bases between. The germline gives CDR1 SGHDN, CDR2 FVKESK. CDR3 sequence: CASSRDRKGYTF. The DNA of the CDR3 is TGTGCCAGCAGCCGAGACAGGAAGGGCTACACCTTC.

This clone was recorded a few times. The chain uses TRBV5-1 and TRBJ1-2; TRBD1 agrees at 8 bases. CDR1 SGHRS and CDR2 YFSETQ come from the germline V gene. Trimming cost V 0 bases and J 8 bases; bases outside gene matches: 9. The CDR3 spans 15 residues. CDR3 protein: CASSLGGQVSQGYTF. The CDR3 DNA reads as TGCGCCAGCAGCTTGGGGGGACAGGTGTCCCAGGGCTACACCTTC.

The V and J genes are TRBV4-3 and TRBJ1-1; possible D gene TRBD1, 5 bases. The V end was cut by 0 bases, the J end by 0 bases, with 17 bases between. This CDR3 is 18 amino acids long. Looked up from germline, CDR1 is LGHNA and CDR2 is YSLEER. The CDR3 nucleotides are TGCGCCAGCAGCCAAGATATGTCGGAGGGGCTCATGAACACTGAAGCTTTCTTT. It codes for CASSQDMSEGLMNTEAFF.

This clone appeared a few times. The chain recombines TRBV6-1 with TRBJ2-5, with D unresolved. Germline CDR1 MNHNS, CDR2 SASEGT. V dropped 6 bases and J dropped 5 bases, with 7 bases sitting between them. The CDR3 is 11 residues long. DNA for the CDR3: TGTGCCAGCAGCCCTCGGGAGACCCAGTACTTC. It encodes CASSPRETQYF.